This T cell receptor (beta chain) emerged from a study of blood T cell repertoires in COVID-19. At the level of the study: Sites in the United States, Italy and Spain provided acute and convalescent COVID-19 samples. Sample material is recorded as cDNA or gDNA derived from T cells, B-cell-depleted T cells, or PBMCs.

Study processing details: Reference gene primer amplification in the assay estimated nucleated cell counts. The data were produced by immunoSEQ multiplex PCR, yet TCRdb's version contains in-frame clones alone and is incomplete. V, J and clone size are taken as reported in that table, and D and trimming were inferred from the DNA itself. The sample lists nearly 70,000 clones, about 91% occurring once. V lost 5 bases and J lost 7, with 14 bases in between. The CDR3 is 13 amino acids. The germline V gene has CDR1 MDHEN and CDR2 SYDVKM. The receptor comes from a woman in her seventies with acute or convalescent COVID-19. The genes are TRBV28 and TRBJ1-2, with D unresolved. Sequences were obtained from peripheral blood. As DNA, the CDR3 is TGTGCCAGCAGTCCCACGGAGCCTAGTGGCTACACCTTC. Encoded protein: CASSPTEPSGYTF.